This T cell receptor (beta chain) was sequenced during a study of memory CD4+ T cells and cytomegalovirus serostatus (dated by TCRdb to the late 2010s). Context from the whole study: The cohort comprised 35 or so healthy Belgian adults, 9 CMV seropositive and around 24 CMV seronegative. To replicate a published TCR-based CMV serostatus classifier, the researchers sequenced the CD4+ memory TCRbeta repertoires of a Belgian cohort whose cytomegalovirus serostatus was known. The study at large found these results: The original-framework classifier achieved a median bootstrapped AUC of 0.95 with a 95% CI of 0.76-1.00 on the Belgian cohort. The results were read as suggesting that the CMV-associated TCR signature is, for the most part, present in the CD4+ memory repertoire. For CMV serostatus prediction, a median bootstrapped AUC of roughly 0.94 was reached with the original framework, and a median bootstrapped AUC of about 0.9 was reached with a US-trained random forest. Only CD4+CD45RO+ memory cells were sequenced, in contrast to the original study, which included naive and memory CD4+ and CD8+ populations. Among the 160 or so previously reported CMV-associated TCRbeta sequences, over 65 showed up in the CD4+ memory repertoires, with each one found in between one and five individuals.

Genomic DNA was extracted from sorted cells with the Quick-DNA Microprep Kit. TCRbeta DNA was amplified with the immunoSEQ hsTCRbeta kit following the manufacturer's protocol. An Illumina MiSeq instrument was used to sequence the TCRbeta libraries. The source study handled its data this way. Removing out-of-frame sequences left 2,204,828 distinct TCRbeta sequences, an average of around 67,000 per individual. Two values were used to score each individual: the count of 164 previously reported CMV-associated TCRbeta sequences and the total count of productive distinct TCRbeta sequences. A beta-binomial model was reimplemented in Python, and scikit-learn random forests with default parameters were trained on data from the US cohort. Classifier performance on the Belgian cohort was summarized as median AUC with percentile confidence intervals calculated over 10,000 bootstrap iterations. TCRdb's version of the immuneACCESS table is confined to in-frame rearrangements and falls short of the full clone set. An unresolved V gene accounts for under half of the shortfall where checked; the remainder is of unknown origin. V and J calls and clone size are copied from that table; D and trimming were computed from the DNA. Recorded for this sample are around 33,000 clones; around 76% of them occurred a single time. More than 0.5% of the sample lies in the top ten.

Ends trimmed: V by 4 bases, J by 5 bases; bases unmatched to a gene: 6. For CDR1 and CDR2, the germline V gene lists SGHRS and YFSETQ. The CDR3 sequence holds 16 residues, the cysteine and phenylalanine included. The DNA shown is the 48-base CDR3, in frame from base 1. Concerning this clone: Its antigen remains undetermined. No base quality values were provided; no much bigger clone lies one nucleotide off.

A FACSAria II was used to sort memory CD4+ T cells, defined as single viable CD3+CD4+CD8-CD45RO+ cells. CMV serostatus was determined with a Roche Elecsys assay detecting serum IgG against CMV pp150, pp28, p38 and p52. After the samples were thawed, total CD4+ T cells were enriched through positive selection using CD4 magnetic microbeads. The samples came from a separate study whose specific focus was interrogating the CD4+ T cell memory repertoire. Peripheral blood mononuclear cells were isolated and cryopreserved following standard operating procedures; serum was stored at -80 °C. The staining relied on CD3-PerCP (BW264/56), CD4-APC (RPA-T4), CD45RO-PE (UCHT1) and CD8-Pacific Orange (3B5) antibodies, and Sytox blue was used to exclude non-viable cells.

This clonotype was obtained from an adult in good health and CMV-seronegative. Some clones in this sample may be carry-over from other donors' samples. This chain is built from TRBV5-1 and TRBJ2-2, and TRBD2 matches 12 of the central bases. Sequencing was done on a sample of memory CD4+ T cells from blood. The CDR3 reads as follows: CASSLAGGLRTGELFF. The nucleotide sequence reads TGCGCCAGCAGCCTAGCGGGGGGGCTTCGGACCGGGGAGCTGTTTTTT.